These 3 T cell receptor beta chains came from one sample sequenced in a study of T cell changes during pregnancy in multiple sclerosis. Measured with immunoSEQ multiplex PCR; TCRdb has only the in-frame clones, and not every one. This table has more than 35,000 clones, about 93% appearing once. The sequencing here drew on CD4+ T cells from peripheral blood mononuclear cells, taken in the third trimester of pregnancy. The receptors were gathered from a female donor in good health, enrolled as a control in a pregnancy study.

The chain is built from TRBV10-3 and TRBJ2-7, with 8 bases fitting TRBD2. The CDR3 is made up of 13 amino acids. After removal of 5 bases from V and 5 bases from J, the junction contained 5 bases not matched to a gene. Germline-derived CDR1 and CDR2 are ENHRY and SYGVKD. The CDR3 DNA is TGTGCCATCAGTCCGCGGGGGGCCGACGAGCAGTACTTC. Translating it yields CAISPRGADEQYF.

The V and J genes are TRBV4-2 and TRBJ2-3, with 11 bases fitting TRBD2. The V gene's germline CDR1 is LGHNA and CDR2 YNFKEQ. The CDR3 extends over 16 amino acids. With 0 bases clipped from V and 7 bases from J, the junction kept 6 bases outside the gene matches. CDR3: CASSQEVSGGANTQYF. The CDR3, as DNA: TGTGCCAGCAGCCAAGAAGTTAGCGGGGGGGCAAATACGCAGTATTTT.

The V call is TRBV11-3, the J call TRBJ2-1; TRBD2 matches at 12 bases. Per the germline V gene, CDR1 is SGHNT and CDR2 is YENEEA. V was clipped by 3 bases and J by 2 bases; unmatched bases: 11. The CDR3 runs to 19 residues. The CDR3 nucleotides read TGTGCCAGCAGCTTGGGATTGACTAGCGGGAGTAGCCCCTACAATGAGCAGTTCTTC. It encodes CASSLGLTSGSSPYNEQFF. Full variable domain (remainder filled in from reference TRBV11-3 and TRBJ2-1): EAGVVQSPRYKIIEKKQPVAFWCNPISGHNTLYWYLQNLGQGPELLIRYENEEAVDDSQLPKDRFSAERLKGVDSTLKIQPAELGDSAVYLCASSLGLTSGSSPYNEQFFGPGTRLTVL.